The clone carrying this T cell receptor (beta chain) was counted many times. Its antigen is undetermined. These data belong to a study of T-cell reconstitution after alpha-beta-depleted transplantation in children. Study findings and constraints: It was surviving recipient T cells and thymic progenitors that gave some patients high TCRbeta diversity at day 60. Newly made T cells mostly supplied T-cell counts and diversity one year after transplant. Alpha-beta T cells present about two months after transplant were reported to originate from several hundred expanded graft clones.

Per germline, CDR1 SGHDT and CDR2 YYEEEE. The CDR3 extends over 17 amino acids. V lost 0 bases to trimming and J lost 4 bases; unmatched junction nucleotides: 5. Unique molecular identifiers were incorporated during preparation of the TCRbeta library. TCRdb ran MiXCR on the PCR reads and lists one entry per CDR3 protein. The table lists around 450,000 distinct CDR3 sequences, roughly 44% of them singletons. The sequence was collected from a girl aged 2-10 years with aplastic anemia, due to receive a stem cell transplant. The sequenced sample was PBMCs, obtained before TCRalphabeta/CD19-depleted stem cell transplant. The gene calls are TRBV5-6 and TRBJ2-2, with 11 bases that match TRBD1. CDR3: CASSLDGTGGSTGELFF. The CDR3 nucleotides are TGTGCCAGCAGCTTGGACGGGACAGGGGGGTCCACCGGGGAGCTGTTTTTT.